Below, 4 T cell receptor beta chains from the same sample are listed, as sequenced in a study of shared clonotypes between healthy human individuals. Measured with immunoSEQ multiplex PCR; TCRdb has only the in-frame clones, and not every one. This table holds 1.4 million or so clones, approximately 98.5% found once. The sequencing input was naive CD4+ T cells sorted from blood. Noted subset: CD45RA+ positively selected. These receptors were obtained from a man aged 25-45 years in good health.

This sequence joins TRBV28 and TRBJ1-1, with a tentative D call TRBD1 (6 bases). V was shortened by 5 bases and J by 6 bases, with 19 bases between the two germline ends. Per the germline V gene, CDR1 is MDHEN and CDR2 is SYDVKM. The CDR3 totals 15 residues. The CDR3 loop is CASSPQGRGVAEAFF. Here the CDR3 DNA reads TGTGCCAGCAGTCCCCAGGGGCGAGGTGTTGCTGAAGCTTTCTTT.

The chain joins TRBV4-1 to TRBJ2-7; D perhaps matches TRBD1 (5 bases). Germline CDR1 and CDR2: MGHRA and YSYEKL. The CDR3 loop spans 15 amino acids. The V end lost 0 bases, the J end lost 5 bases, and 14 bases lay between the germline ends. Here the CDR3 reads CASSQEGSGIDEQYF. The CDR3 nucleotides read TGCGCCAGCAGCCAAGAGGGGTCAGGGATCGACGAGCAGTACTTC.

This clone was detected only once. This chain links TRBV18 with TRBJ2-1; perhaps TRBD1 as D (6 bases). V was pared by 6 bases and J by 4 bases, with 16 bases between. The CDR3 has 15 residues. Per germline, CDR1 KGHSH and CDR2 LQKENI. CDR3 nucleotide sequence: TGTGCCAGCTCGACAGGCTCCCAGCCTTACAATGAGCAGTTCTTC. Translating it yields CASSTGSQPYNEQFF.

V gene TRBV6-5 combines with J gene TRBJ2-7; 12 bases agree with TRBD2. V shed 4 bases and J 5 bases; nucleotides not matched to a gene: 6. Germline CDR1 MNHEY, CDR2 SVGAGI. The CDR3 is made up of 15 amino acids. The CDR3 reads CASSSLAGGFHEQYF. As DNA, the CDR3 is TGTGCCAGCAGTTCACTAGCGGGAGGTTTCCACGAGCAGTACTTC.